The subject of this entry is one T cell receptor (beta chain). Its antigen is currently unknown. The source of the sample is a study of lymphopenia after photon versus proton radiotherapy. Broader study findings: After lymphocyte nadir, photon-treated repertoires showed oligoclonal expansion, especially CD8+ Temra. Survival link was tested only in deceased patients; proton benefit remains a possibility.

V was pared by 0 bases and J by 4 bases, with 9 bases of the junction left unmatched. CDR3 size: 17 residues. CDR1 and CDR2 from the germline V gene are LGHNA and YSLEER. The assay was immunoSEQ multiplex PCR, and TCRdb's table has in-frame clones only and misses some. The sample has approximately 70,000 clones, around 87% seen once; the top ten hold around 13%. The input for sequencing was peripheral blood, taken from a patient treated with proton-based radiotherapy. This sequence joins TRBV4-3 and TRBJ2-7; 10 positions agree with TRBD2. The clonotype originates from a man at least 80 years old with esophageal cancer. CDR3 coding DNA: TGCGCCAGCAGCCAAGACGGCGGAGCTAGCGGGAGTTACGAGCAGTACTTC. It yields the protein CASSQDGGASGSYEQYF.